The 29 T cell receptor beta chains reported below all come from one sample, sequenced in a study of neoadjuvant anti-PD-1 for oral cavity cancer. TCRdb's copy holds only in-frame clones and misses some; the assay was immunoSEQ multiplex PCR. Of around 60,000 clones listed, under 85% are singletons. The sequencing here drew on PBMCs, taken before nivolumab (anti-PD-1) treatment. These receptor sequences come from a person between 35 and 79 years old with oral cavity squamous cell carcinoma.

CDR3 loop: CASSRPGQLPDTGELFF. CDR3 coding DNA: TGCGCCAGCAGCCGACCGGGACAGTTACCTGACACCGGGGAGCTGTTTTTT. V gene TRBV4-1 combines with J gene TRBJ2-2; the match to TRBD1 covers 7 bases. Unmatched junction bases numbered 11, after V lost 4 bases and J lost 3 bases. The CDR3 has 17 amino acids. In germline, CDR1 is MGHRA, CDR2 YSYEKL.

The genes are TRBV5-1 and TRBJ2-4; TRBD2 matches 9 bases. Germline CDR1 is SGHRS and CDR2 is YFSETQ. V lost 0 bases, J lost 8 bases, and 6 bases stayed unmatched. The CDR3 extends over 15 amino acids. CDR3 bases: TGCGCCAGCAGCTTGGATGGGACTAGCAGGGACATTCAGTACTTC. The encoded protein is CASSLDGTSRDIQYF.

The rearrangement links TRBV25-1 to TRBJ2-6, with no clear D. V lost 3 bases and J 0 bases, leaving 9 bases between the germline ends. In germline, CDR1 is MGHDK, CDR2 SYGVNS. The CDR3 sequence is 16 residues long. DNA of the CDR3: TGTGCCAGCAGTGATGGTTGGAGCTCTGGGGCCAACGTCCTGACTTTC. It is translated as CASSDGWSSGANVLTF.

In its sample, this clone ranks as medium-sized. This chain uses TRBV18 with TRBJ1-1; no definite D call. V lost 2 bases and J 0 bases, leaving 16 bases between the germline ends. Germline V gene lookup returns CDR1 KGHSH and CDR2 LQKENI. The CDR3 has 17 residues. CDR3 region: CASSPLPSDVMNTEAFF. DNA for the CDR3: TGTGCCAGCTCACCATTGCCAAGTGACGTAATGAACACTGAAGCTTTCTTT.

V is TRBV9 and J is TRBJ1-1; D is ambiguous. The CDR3 contains 15 residues. The germline V gene has CDR1 SGDLS and CDR2 YYNGEE. V lost 0 bases and J 8 bases, leaving 17 bases between the germline ends. The CDR3 loop reads CASSVALGGTAEAFF. CDR3 bases: TGTGCCAGCAGCGTAGCTCTGGGTGGAACAGCGGAAGCTTTCTTT.

This clone was observed a single time. V is TRBV5-1 and J is TRBJ1-1, with a tentative D call TRBD1 (6 bases). The V gene's germline CDR1 is SGHRS and CDR2 YFSETQ. The CDR3 sequence is 14 residues long. V was shortened by 5 bases and J by 0 bases, with 11 bases between the two germline ends. CDR3 protein: CASSSGTMNTEAFF. In DNA, the CDR3 is TGCGCCAGCAGTTCCGGGACAATGAACACTGAAGCTTTCTTT.

The table lists this clone with a few counts. This chain uses TRBV18 with TRBJ2-2, with unresolved D. CDR1 KGHSH and CDR2 LQKENI come from the germline V gene. The CDR3 has 13 amino acids. Between the trimmed V and J ends, which lost 3 bases and 5 bases, there was a span of 7 bases. CDR3 in amino acids: CASSPSRTGELFF. For the CDR3, the DNA is TGTGCCAGCTCACCGAGCAGAACCGGGGAGCTGTTTTTT.

This chain links TRBV7-7 with TRBJ2-7; D is possibly TRBD1 (5 bases). V lost 5 bases to trimming and J lost 3 bases, with 14 bases between them. Germline V gives CDR1 SSHAT, CDR2 FNYEAQ (reference sequence). The CDR3 spans 14 residues. The CDR3 loop is CASSPSRQSYEQYF. CDR3 sequence (DNA): TGTGCCAGCAGCCCGTCGCGACAGAGCTACGAGCAGTACTTC. Looking up the rest from reference TRBV7-7 and TRBJ2-7 gives the full variable domain: GAGVSQSPRYKVTKRGQDVTLRCDPISSHATLYWYQQALGQGPEFLTYFNYEAQPDKSGLPSDRFSAERPEGSISTLTIQRTEQRDSAMYRCASSPSRQSYEQYFGPGTRLTVT.

The chain carries TRBV27 and TRBJ2-5; 12 nucleotides line up with TRBD2. The CDR3 is 15 residues long. Germline V gene data show CDR1 as MNHEY and CDR2 as SMNVEV (reference sequence). V was pared by 2 bases and J by 2 bases, with 0 bases of the junction left unmatched. CDR3 in amino acids: CASSLLAGGQETQYF. The CDR3 nucleotides read TGTGCCAGCAGTTTACTAGCGGGGGGGCAAGAGACCCAGTACTTC.

V gene TRBV28 combines with J gene TRBJ1-1, with D perhaps TRBD1 (5 bases). The V end lost 8 bases, the J end lost 0 bases, and 13 bases lay between the germline ends. Germline CDR1 is MDHEN and CDR2 is SYDVKM. This CDR3 is 14 amino acids long. The CDR3 loop is CASSGPGMNTEAFF. CDR3 DNA sequence: TGTGCCAGCTCGGGACCAGGGATGAACACTGAAGCTTTCTTT.

This clone was seen a handful of times. Different DNA sequences within this sample yield the same CDR3. The rearrangement links TRBV4-1 to TRBJ2-5, with 9 bases fitting TRBD2. Germline V gene lookup returns CDR1 MGHRA and CDR2 YSYEKL. CDR3 length equals 17 residues. Trimming at V came to 0 bases and at J to 2 bases, leaving 7 bases not matched to a gene. CDR3 nucleotides: TGCGCCAGCAGCCAAGATCCTAGCGGGGCCCAACAAGAGACCCAGTACTTC. Protein: CASSQDPSGAQQETQYF.

This clone was seen more than once but under ten times. This sample includes further DNA sequences coding for the same CDR3. This chain joins TRBV5-4 and TRBJ1-2; a weak D match, TRBD1 (5 bases). V was pared by 2 bases and J by 3 bases, with 11 bases between. The CDR3 sequence is 14 residues long. CDR1 SGHNT and CDR2 YYREEE come from the germline V gene (reference sequence). The CDR3 DNA sequence: TGTGCCAGCAGCTTCGGAGACAGAGACTATGGCTACACCTTC. The encoded protein is CASSFGDRDYGYTF.

The chain has TRBV27 and TRBJ2-2; the match to TRBD2 covers 14 bases. The CDR3 is 17 residues long. Germline trimming cut 6 bases from V and 7 bases from J; bases unmatched to any gene: 10. Germline V gene sequence: CDR1 MNHEY, CDR2 SMNVEV (reference sequence). CDR3 in DNA: TGTGCCAGCAGCACGACTAGCGGGAGGGGAAAGGTCGGGGAGCTGTTTTTT. This translates into CASSTTSGRGKVGELFF.

This chain joins TRBV6-6 and TRBJ2-1; 8 nucleotides line up with TRBD2. From germline, CDR1 is MNHNY and CDR2 SVGAGI (reference sequence). The CDR3 runs 16 residues. The V segment lost 5 bases and the J segment 5 bases; nucleotides outside the gene matches: 11. Here the CDR3 DNA reads TGTGCCAGCAGTGCGAAACGAACTAGCGGCAACAATGAGCAGTTCTTC. This translates into CASSAKRTSGNNEQFF.

The chain links TRBV11-2 to TRBJ1-4; 9 bases are shared with TRBD1. Trimming took 5 bases from V and 5 from J; bases not matched to a gene: 6. The CDR3 covers 15 residues. The germline V gene encodes CDR1 SGHAT and CDR2 FQNNGV. CDR3 sequence: CASSTGTGPNEKLFF. DNA of the CDR3: TGTGCCAGCAGCACCGGGACAGGGCCGAATGAAAAACTGTTTTTT. Looking up the rest from reference TRBV11-2 and TRBJ1-4 gives the full variable domain: EAGVAQSPRYKIIEKRQSVAFWCNPISGHATLYWYQQILGQGPKLLIQFQNNGVVDDSQLPKDRFSAERLKGVDSTLKIQPAKLEDSAVYLCASSTGTGPNEKLFFGSGTQLSVL.

J is TRBJ2-5 and V is TRBV11-2; 11 bases fit TRBD2. Germline V gives CDR1 SGHAT, CDR2 FQNNGV. The V gene end was trimmed by 4 bases and the J gene end by 2 bases; junction bases not matched to a gene: 6. There are 16 residues in the CDR3. The CDR3 loop reads CASSSGLAGVQETQYF. The CDR3 DNA follows: TGTGCCAGCAGCTCTGGACTAGCGGGTGTACAAGAGACCCAGTACTTC.

The chain uses TRBV6-1 and TRBJ2-1, with a weak D call TRBD2 (7 bases). Germline V lookup: CDR1 MNHNS, CDR2 SASEGT. This CDR3 region has 15 residues. Trimming stripped 10 bases from V and 0 bases from J, with 16 bases between. The CDR3 sequence: CATRGSGISYNEQFF. The CDR3 DNA sequence: TGTGCCACCAGGGGAAGCGGGATCTCCTACAATGAGCAGTTCTTC.

The gene calls are TRBV5-1 and TRBJ2-3; D is perhaps TRBD1 (6 bases). The CDR3 is made up of 14 amino acids. CDR1 is SGHRS, CDR2 YFSETQ, per germline. V lost 2 bases and J lost 6, with 13 bases in between. The CDR3 nucleotides read TGCGCCAGCAGCTTTTGGACAGATTCTGATACGCAGTATTTT. The encoded protein is CASSFWTDSDTQYF.

CDR3 in amino acids: CASSLGVGLAVKNIQYF. DNA for the CDR3: TGTGCCAGCAGCTTGGGAGTAGGACTAGCGGTTAAAAACATTCAGTACTTC. V is TRBV5-8 and J is TRBJ2-4, with 10 bases aligning to TRBD2. With 0 bases clipped from V and 4 bases from J, the junction kept 7 bases outside the gene matches. The CDR3 has 17 residues. Germline V gene data show CDR1 as SGHTS and CDR2 as YDEGEE. Full variable domain (outside the CDR3, taken from reference TRBV5-8 and TRBJ2-4): EAGVTQSPTHLIKTRGQQATLRCSPISGHTSVYWYQQALGLGLQFLLWYDEGEERNRGNFPPRFSGRQFPNYSSELNVNALELEDSALYLCASSLGVGLAVKNIQYFGAGTRLSVL.

V gene TRBV2 combines with J gene TRBJ2-7, with D maybe TRBD2 (6 bases). The CDR3 sequence is 13 residues long. The germline V gene has CDR1 SNHLY and CDR2 FYNNEI. V lost 10 bases to trimming and J lost 2 bases, with 15 bases between them. The CDR3 reads CATKGGVAYEQYF. CDR3 coding DNA: TGTGCCACCAAAGGCGGGGTCGCCTACGAGCAGTACTTC.

J is TRBJ1-1 and V is TRBV6-6; D is uncertain. V was pared by 6 bases and J by 4 bases, with 12 bases between. CDR1 is MNHNY, CDR2 SVGAGI, per germline (reference sequence). The CDR3 is 13 amino acids. The CDR3 region is CASSQVFGTEAFF. The DNA of the CDR3 is TGTGCCAGCAGCCAGGTTTTCGGCACTGAAGCTTTCTTT.

This clone was seen a few times. V gene TRBV7-2 combines with J gene TRBJ1-5; D unresolved. CDR1 and CDR2 from the germline V gene are SGHTA and FQGNSA. V dropped 8 bases and J dropped 1 base, with 9 bases sitting between them. This CDR3 contains 13 residues. The CDR3 nucleotides read TGTGCCAGCGCTATTGAGAGCAATCAGCCCCAGCATTTT. Translation gives CASAIESNQPQHF.

The rearrangement links TRBV2 to TRBJ1-1; D unresolved. Germline CDR1 reads SNHLY; CDR2 reads FYNNEI. Trimming cost V 5 bases and J 1 base, with 11 bases left between them. The CDR3 length is 14 residues. In DNA form, the CDR3 reads TGTGCCAGCAGTAAACAACGCAAGAACACTGAAGCTTTCTTT. Amino acids: CASSKQRKNTEAFF.

The chain has TRBV5-5 and TRBJ2-6; D is unresolved. The CDR3 length is 17 residues. Trimming shortened V by 0 bases and J by 0 bases, and 10 bases separated the two germline ends. Germline values: CDR1 SGHKS, CDR2 YYEKEE (reference sequence). CDR3 in DNA: TGTGCCAGCAGCTTGGGGGCAGGAAGCTCTGGGGCCAACGTCCTGACTTTC. Residues: CASSLGAGSSGANVLTF.

The chain is built from TRBV19 and TRBJ1-3; D ambiguous. Germline CDR1 is LNHDA and CDR2 is SQIVND (reference sequence). The V end lost 3 bases, the J end lost 0 bases, and 6 bases lay between the germline ends. The CDR3 is 14 amino acids. The CDR3 protein is CASSMRSSGNTIYF. The CDR3 DNA is TGTGCCAGTAGTATGCGGAGCTCTGGAAACACCATATATTTT.

V usage is TRBV19 and J usage is TRBJ1-1; 12 nucleotides line up with TRBD1. CDR1 and CDR2 from the germline V gene are LNHDA and SQIVND (reference sequence). The CDR3 is 19 residues long. V gave up 3 bases and J gave up 1 base; unmatched junction bases: 12. As DNA, the CDR3 is TGTGCCAGTAGTATCGTCCGGGACAGGGGGCTAGGAGAGAACACTGAAGCTTTCTTT. Translating gives CASSIVRDRGLGENTEAFF.

The chain links TRBV7-2 to TRBJ2-3; the match to TRBD1 covers 9 bases. Germline trimming cut 0 bases from V and 5 bases from J; bases unmatched to any gene: 9. The CDR3 is made up of 17 amino acids. Per the germline V gene, CDR1 is SGHTA and CDR2 is FQGNSA. This CDR3 reads CASSLAYMGQGGDTQYF. As DNA, the CDR3 is TGTGCCAGCAGCTTAGCTTATATGGGACAGGGTGGAGATACGCAGTATTTT.

This sequence joins TRBV12-5 and TRBJ2-5; D is ambiguous. CDR1 and CDR2 from the germline V gene are LGHNT and FRNRAP. V was shortened by 2 bases and J by 3 bases, with 4 bases between the two germline ends. The CDR3 loop spans 12 amino acids. In DNA form, the CDR3 reads TGTGCTAGTGGTTTGTCCGAAGAGACCCAGTACTTC. Translated, it gives CASGLSEETQYF.

V gene TRBV5-1 combines with J gene TRBJ2-7; 9 bases align to TRBD1. The germline gives CDR1 SGHRS, CDR2 YFSETQ. V dropped 1 base and J dropped 3; count of bases not matched to a gene: 2. CDR3 length: 14 amino acids. CDR3 in DNA: TGCGCCAGCAGCTTGACAGGGGGCATCTACGAGCAGTACTTC. Its translation is CASSLTGGIYEQYF.